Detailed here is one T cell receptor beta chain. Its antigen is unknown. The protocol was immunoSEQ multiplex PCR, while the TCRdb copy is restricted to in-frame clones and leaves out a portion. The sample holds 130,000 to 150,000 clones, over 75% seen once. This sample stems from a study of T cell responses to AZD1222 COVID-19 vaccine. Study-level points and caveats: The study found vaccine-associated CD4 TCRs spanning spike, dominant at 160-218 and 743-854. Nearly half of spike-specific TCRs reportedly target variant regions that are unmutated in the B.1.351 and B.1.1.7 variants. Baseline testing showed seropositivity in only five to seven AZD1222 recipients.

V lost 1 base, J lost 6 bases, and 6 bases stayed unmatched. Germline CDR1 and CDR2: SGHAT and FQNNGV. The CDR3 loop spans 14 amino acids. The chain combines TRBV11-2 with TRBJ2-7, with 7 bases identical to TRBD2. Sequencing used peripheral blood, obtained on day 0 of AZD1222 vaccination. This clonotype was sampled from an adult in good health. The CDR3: CASSLAPGGAEQYF. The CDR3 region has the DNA TGTGCCAGCAGCTTAGCTCCGGGAGGTGCCGAGCAGTACTTC.